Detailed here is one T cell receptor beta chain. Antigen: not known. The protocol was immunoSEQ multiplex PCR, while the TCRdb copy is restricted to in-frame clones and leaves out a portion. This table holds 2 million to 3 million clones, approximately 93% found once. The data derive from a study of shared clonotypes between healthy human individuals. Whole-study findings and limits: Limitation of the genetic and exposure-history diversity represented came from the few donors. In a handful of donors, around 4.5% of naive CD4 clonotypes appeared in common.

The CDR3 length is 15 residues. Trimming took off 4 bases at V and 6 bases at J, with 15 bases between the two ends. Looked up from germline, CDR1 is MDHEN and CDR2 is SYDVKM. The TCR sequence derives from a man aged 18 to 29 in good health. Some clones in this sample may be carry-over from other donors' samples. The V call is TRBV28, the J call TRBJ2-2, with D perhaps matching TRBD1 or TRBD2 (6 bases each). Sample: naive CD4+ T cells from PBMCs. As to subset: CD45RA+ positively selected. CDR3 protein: CASSSPGALAGELFF. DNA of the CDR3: TGTGCCAGCAGTTCACCGGGGGCGCTGGCCGGGGAGCTGTTTTTT.